This TCR beta chain was captured in a study of blood T cell repertoires in COVID-19. About the study: COVID-19 samples from acute and convalescent phases originated in the United States, Italy and Spain. T cells, B-cell-depleted T cells, or PBMCs supplied cDNA or gDNA.

Trimming took 4 bases from V and 5 from J; bases not matched to a gene: 15. The CDR3 covers 17 residues. The germline gives CDR1 SGHNT, CDR2 YYREEE (reference sequence). Original methodology: Scientists estimated how many nucleated cells there were by amplifying reference gene primers. Here immunoSEQ multiplex PCR was the method, and the copy in TCRdb shows in-frame clones only, minus some. That table is the source of V, J and clone size, and D and trimming were worked out from the DNA. Among about 88,000 clones listed, roughly 85% were seen once. The sequenced sample consisted of peripheral blood. The TCR comes from a human donor in a cohort sampled during active COVID-19. This chain uses TRBV5-4 with TRBJ2-5, with 9 bases aligning to TRBD2. The CDR3 loop is CASSQRTGTSTIETQYF. CDR3 in DNA: TGTGCCAGCAGCCAAAGAACTGGGACTAGCACAATTGAGACCCAGTACTTC.